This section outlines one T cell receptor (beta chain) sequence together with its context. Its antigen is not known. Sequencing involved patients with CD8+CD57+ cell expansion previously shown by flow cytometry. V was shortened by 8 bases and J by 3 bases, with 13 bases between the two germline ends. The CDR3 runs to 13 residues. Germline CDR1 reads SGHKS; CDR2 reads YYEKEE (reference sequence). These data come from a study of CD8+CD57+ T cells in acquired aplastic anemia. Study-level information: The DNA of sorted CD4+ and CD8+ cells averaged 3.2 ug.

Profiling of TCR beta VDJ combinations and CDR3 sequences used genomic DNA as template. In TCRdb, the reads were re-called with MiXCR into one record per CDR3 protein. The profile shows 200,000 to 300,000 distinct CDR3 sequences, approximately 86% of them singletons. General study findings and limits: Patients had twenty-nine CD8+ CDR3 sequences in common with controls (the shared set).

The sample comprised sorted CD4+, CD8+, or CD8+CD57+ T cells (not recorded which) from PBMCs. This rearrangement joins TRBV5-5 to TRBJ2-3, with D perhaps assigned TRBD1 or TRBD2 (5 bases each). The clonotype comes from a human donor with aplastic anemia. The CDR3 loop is CASGDEGTDTQYF. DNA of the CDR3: TGTGCCAGTGGCGACGAGGGGACAGATACGCAGTATTTT. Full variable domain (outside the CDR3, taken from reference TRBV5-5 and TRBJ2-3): DAGVTQSPTHLIKTRGQQVTLRCSPISGHKSVSWYQQVLGQGPQFIFQYYEKEERGRGNFPDRFSARQFPNYSSELNVNALLLGDSALYLCASGDEGTDTQYFGPGTRLTVL.